This TCR beta chain came from a study of OX40 agonist ivuxolimab in advanced cancers. Autoimmune disease history or systemic immunosuppression led to patient exclusion. Sequencing was performed with immunoSEQ multiplex PCR; in TCRdb, only in-frame clones are kept and a portion is missing. The data contain about 82,000 clones, approximately 84% of them seen just once; the ten biggest clones take up less than 2%. The sequence came from an adult with an advanced solid tumor such as melanoma, head and neck, liver or kidney cancer. The sample here was CD4+ or CD8+ T cells sorted from blood, taken in a trial of the OX40 agonist ivuxolimab.

This chain's CDR3 is CASSLVESYNEQFF. The CDR3 region has the DNA TGCGCCAGCAGCTTGGTAGAGTCCTACAATGAGCAGTTCTTC. This rearrangement joins TRBV5-1 to TRBJ2-1; D not certain. Deletions cut 0 bases from V and 1 base from J, with 5 bases between. Germline CDR1 is SGHRS and CDR2 is YFSETQ. This CDR3 comprises 14 residues.